This T cell receptor (beta chain) was identified in a study of shared clonotypes between healthy human individuals. Study context: Donors were a couple of women and a few men aged 18 to 49.

Germline V lookup: CDR1 SGHAT, CDR2 FQNNGV. The CDR3 extends over 16 amino acids. The V end lost 1 base, the J end lost 0 bases, and 13 bases lay between the germline ends. TCRdb keeps only in-frame clones here, not all; method: immunoSEQ multiplex PCR. Among around 510,000 clones, around three quarters were seen once, and the ten largest hold 12%. The sequence derives from a woman in her thirties or forties in good health. Some clones in this sample may be carry-over from other donors' samples. The chain has TRBV11-2 and TRBJ2-7; D remains unclear. Sample: PBMCs. CDR3 residues: CASSLVPGSYSYEQYF. For the CDR3, the DNA is TGTGCCAGCAGCTTAGTCCCGGGTAGTTACTCCTACGAGCAGTACTTC.